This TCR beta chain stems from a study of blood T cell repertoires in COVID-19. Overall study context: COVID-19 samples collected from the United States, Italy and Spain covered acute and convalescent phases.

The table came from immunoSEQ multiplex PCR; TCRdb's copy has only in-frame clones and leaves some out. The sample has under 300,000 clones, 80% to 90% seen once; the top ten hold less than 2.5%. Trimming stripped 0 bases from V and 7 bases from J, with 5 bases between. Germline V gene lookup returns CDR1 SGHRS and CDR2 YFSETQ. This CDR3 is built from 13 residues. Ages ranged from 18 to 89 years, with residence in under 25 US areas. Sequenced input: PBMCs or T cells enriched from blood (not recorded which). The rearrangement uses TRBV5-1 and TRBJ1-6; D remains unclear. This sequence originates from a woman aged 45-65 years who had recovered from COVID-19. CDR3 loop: CASSLGVNSPLHF. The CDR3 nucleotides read TGCGCCAGCAGCTTGGGAGTGAATTCACCCCTCCACTTT.